This is a list of T cell receptor beta chains from one sample in a study of T cells in Graves' hyperthyroidism and ophthalmopathy. TCRdb recomputed calls from the multiplex PCR reads with MiXCR, one row per CDR3 protein. There are about 400,000 distinct CDR3 sequences in the sample; 15% to 19% occur only once, and 14% lies in the top ten. Sequenced material: blood. The receptors originated from a woman between 18 and 29 years old with Graves' hyperthyroidism. CDR3s include the opening cysteine and the closing phenylalanine or tryptophan. D genes are given only for firm matches. Not all rows give a size; the values are once, few, many and, for expanded clones, a class.

V	D	J	length	size	DNA	CDR3
TRBV12-3/TRBV12-4	.	TRBJ1-5	15	many	TGTGCCAGCAGTTTAGGGGTGGGTAGCAATCAGCCCCAGCATTTT	CASSLGVGSNQPQHF
TRBV6-1	TRBD2	TRBJ2-7	16	many	TGTGCCAGCAGTACACGGAGGCTAGCGGGAGGGAACGAGCAGTACTTC	CASSTRRLAGGNEQYF
TRBV6-2/TRBV6-3	TRBD1	TRBJ1-2	16	many	TGTGCCAGCAGTTTATCCGGGACAGGGATTCTATATGGCTACACCTTC	CASSLSGTGILYGYTF
TRBV12-3/TRBV12-4	.	TRBJ2-7	12	few	TGTGCCAGCAGCCGGACCCGGGCCGCGCAGTACTTC	CASSRTRAAQYF
TRBV4-1	TRBD1	TRBJ1-5	16	.	TGCGCCAGCAGCCGCACAGGGGGCTGGAGCAATCAGCCCCAGCATTTT	CASSRTGGWSNQPQHF
TRBV7-3	.	TRBJ2-1	12	many	TGTGCCAGCAGCCCCAATCCCGATGAGCAGTTCTTC	CASSPNPDEQFF
TRBV20-1	.	TRBJ2-7	13	many	TGCAGTGCTACACCTGACGGAAACTACGAGCAGTACTTC	CSATPDGNYEQYF
TRBV6-1	TRBD1	TRBJ2-7	15	many	TGTGCCAGCAGTGAAGCGGGGACAGGGGACTACGAGCAGTACTTC	CASSEAGTGDYEQYF
TRBV28	.	TRBJ1-6	17	many	TGTGCCAGCAGTTTATTTAGTACAGGGCCGTCGGATTCACCCCTCCACTTT	CASSLFSTGPSDSPLHF
TRBV24-1	TRBD1	TRBJ1-5	14	.	TGTGCCACCAGTGAATCTGACAGGGGTCAGCCCCAGCATTTT	CATSESDRGQPQHF
TRBV5-8	.	TRBJ2-5	14	once	TGTGCCAGCAGCTTGTGGGCGGCAGTGGAGACCCGGTACTTC	CASSLWAAVETRYF
TRBV6-5	TRBD1	TRBJ1-5	15	many	TGTGCCAGCAGTTACGGGACAGGGGGAAATCAGCCCCAGCATTTT	CASSYGTGGNQPQHF
TRBV6-2/TRBV6-3	.	TRBJ2-3	14	.	TGTGCCAGCAGTTATGATTGGGGGTCAGATACGCAGTATTTT	CASSYDWGSDTQYF
TRBV20-1	.	TRBJ2-7	15	many	TGCAGTGCTAGAGGTCCGGGAAGTCCCTCCTACGAGCAGTACTTC	CSARGPGSPSYEQYF